The clone carrying this TCR beta chain was seen a single time. These data are taken from a study of blood T cell repertoires in COVID-19. Study information: Samples taken during acute and convalescent COVID-19 were collected in the United States, Italy and Spain.

The CDR3 runs 16 residues. The V end lost 0 bases, the J end lost 0 bases, and 13 bases lay between the germline ends. Germline V gene data show CDR1 as SGHTS and CDR2 as YDEGEE. Per the study methods: Nucleated cell number was recorded as an estimate derived from reference gene primer amplification. Data came from immunoSEQ multiplex PCR; TCRdb stores just in-frame clones and leaves some out. V, J and clone size derive from that table, while D and trimming were established from the DNA sequence. The sample has 200,000 to 300,000 clones, approximately 84% seen once. Sample: peripheral blood. The chain joins TRBV5-8 to TRBJ2-7, with D possibly TRBD2 on 5 matching bases. This sequence was found in an elderly woman with acute or convalescent COVID-19. The CDR3 DNA reads as TGTGCCAGCAGCTTGGGAGGGCCCCTTAGCTCCTACGAGCAGTACTTC. It codes for CASSLGGPLSSYEQYF.